The 11 T cell receptor beta chains reported below all come from one sample, sequenced in a study of identifying expanded T cells in peripheral blood. Clones were read by immunoSEQ multiplex PCR, and TCRdb kept only the in-frame ones, dropping some. The data contain 45,000 to 65,000 clones, 82% of them singletons. Source material: blood. The receptors come from a person aged 18 to 75 in good health.

This clone was picked up one time. This sequence joins TRBV11-2 and TRBJ2-7, with TRBD2 matching over 8 bases. CDR1 is SGHAT and CDR2 is FQNNGV in the germline V gene. Losses at the gene ends were 5 bases for V and 3 bases for J; bases not matched to a gene: 6. There are 14 residues in the CDR3. In nucleotides, the CDR3 is TGTGCCAGCAGCCCGGGGGGGATTCGCTACGAGCAGTACTTC. This encodes CASSPGGIRYEQYF.

The V call is TRBV2, the J call TRBJ1-1; D possibly corresponds to TRBD1 (6 bases). This CDR3 spans 17 amino acids. Germline CDR1 is SNHLY and CDR2 is FYNNEI. V lost 3 bases, J lost 0 bases, and 17 bases lay in between. CDR3 sequence: CASSDWITGHMNTEAFF. DNA of the CDR3: TGTGCCAGCAGTGACTGGATTACGGGACACATGAACACTGAAGCTTTCTTT.

V gene TRBV6-5 combines with J gene TRBJ2-5; possibly TRBD1 or TRBD2 for D (5 bases each). Germline V gene lookup returns CDR1 MNHEY and CDR2 SVGAGI. V was cut by 5 bases and J by 6 bases, with 13 bases left in between. This CDR3 is built from 13 residues. DNA for the CDR3: TGTGCCAGCAGTCCGCCGGGGCTCAAGACCCAGTACTTC. Translated: CASSPPGLKTQYF.

The genes are TRBV11-2 and TRBJ2-7, with D uncertain. Germline V CDR1 and CDR2: SGHAT, FQNNGV. The CDR3 length is 11 residues. V was cut by 0 bases and J by 6 bases, with 3 bases left in between. Here the CDR3 DNA reads TGTGCCAGCAGCTTAGATCTCGAGCAGTACTTC. It translates to CASSLDLEQYF.

The genes are TRBV18 and TRBJ1-1; D is possibly TRBD1 (6 bases). The CDR3 consists of 15 residues. V dropped 1 base and J dropped 3 bases, with 12 bases sitting between them. In germline, CDR1 is KGHSH, CDR2 LQKENI. The CDR3 is CASSPLGGGDTEAFF. The CDR3, as DNA: TGTGCCAGCTCACCACTGGGGGGCGGGGACACTGAAGCTTTCTTT.

The V and J genes are TRBV4-2 and TRBJ2-5, with D uncertain. Germline V CDR1 and CDR2: LGHNA, YNFKEQ. V lost 0 bases to trimming and J lost 5 bases, with 7 bases between them. The CDR3 totals 13 residues. The CDR3 bases are TGTGCCAGCAGCCAAGATCCATGGGAGACCCAGTACTTC. Translation: CASSQDPWETQYF.

The chain uses TRBV4-2 and TRBJ1-2; 7 bases match TRBD1. Germline CDR1 is LGHNA and CDR2 is YNFKEQ. CDR3 length equals 14 residues. Losses at the gene ends were 5 bases for V and 4 bases for J; bases not matched to a gene: 7. CDR3 DNA sequence: TGTGCCAGCAGCTTAACAGGGGATAGCTATGGCTACACCTTC. Protein: CASSLTGDSYGYTF.

The table lists this clone with a few counts. The V and J genes are TRBV7-6 and TRBJ1-2, with D perhaps matching TRBD1 (6 bases). This CDR3 comprises 14 residues. V lost 6 bases to trimming and J lost 13 bases, with 24 bases between them. The germline CDR1 and CDR2 sequences are SGHVS and FNYEAQ. The CDR3 DNA is TGTGCCAGCAGTTCACTCCGGGGGGCAGGGTCGAGCACCTTC. This codes for CASSSLRGAGSSTF. The full variable domain, its missing parts supplied by reference TRBV7-6 and TRBJ1-2, is GAGVSQSPRYKVTKRGQDVALRCDPISGHVSLYWYRQALGQGPEFLTYFNYEAQQDKSGLPNDRFSAERPEGSISTLTIQRTEQRDSAMYRCASSSLRGAGSSTFGSGTRLTVV.

The V call is TRBV18, the J call TRBJ1-1, with a possible D match to TRBD1 (5 bases). Per the germline V gene, CDR1 is KGHSH and CDR2 is LQKENI. Between the trimmed V and J ends, which lost 0 bases and 5 bases, there was a span of 13 bases. The CDR3 totals 15 residues. The CDR3 loop is CASSPPRGPLTEAFF. The CDR3 DNA reads as TGTGCCAGCTCACCACCCCGGGGACCGTTGACTGAAGCTTTCTTT.

The rearrangement links TRBV5-4 to TRBJ2-7; D is perhaps TRBD1 (6 bases). In germline, CDR1 is SGHNT, CDR2 YYREEE (reference sequence). The length of the CDR3 is 12 residues. Deletions cut 2 bases from V and 6 bases from J, with 9 bases between. The CDR3 loop is CASSFRGGEQYV. CDR3 DNA sequence: TGTGCCAGCAGCTTCAGGGGTGGCGAGCAGTACGTC.

The chain is built from TRBV5-1 and TRBJ2-5, with D uncertain. Germline V gene lookup returns CDR1 SGHRS and CDR2 YFSETQ. This CDR3 has 14 residues. Deletions cut 2 bases from V and 6 bases from J, with 14 bases between. DNA for the CDR3: TGCGCCAGCAGCTTTTACACCCATCCCCAGACCCAGTACTTC. It specifies CASSFYTHPQTQYF.